This T cell receptor (beta chain) was captured in a study of T cells expressing NK-cell markers. Germline values: CDR1 MNHEY, CDR2 SMNVEV (reference sequence). The CDR3 loop spans 18 amino acids. As concerns this clonotype: Its antigen is unknown.

Overall study results and limits: Whether the expanded NKG2C+ T cell clones recognized HCMV remained unclear. In several donors, dominant clonotypes made up about 25-60.1% of CD3+CD56-NKG2C+ cells. Dominant NKG2C+ clonotype frequencies of 1.0-7.0% of CD8+ T cells were measured in over five donors.

As the method of synthesis, 5'RACE template switching with UMIs yielded TCR beta cDNA. Following a re-call of the 5' RACE reads, TCRdb has one entry per CDR3 protein and lacks DNA. The sample data list 250,000 or so distinct CDR3 sequences. The sequenced sample was blood T cells: a sorted CD56 or NKG2C T cell subset, CD4+ or CD8+ T cells, or bulk PBMC T cells (not recorded which). This rearrangement joins TRBV27 to TRBJ2-3; TCRdb lists TRBD2, though no DNA is available to test this call. This receptor was obtained from a woman between 18 and 75 years old in good health. CDR3 region: CASSSPLGTRHPTDTQYF.